Listed here are 8 T cell receptor beta chains from one sample, sequenced in a study of glioma-infiltrating T cells after dendritic cell vaccination. This table comes from immunoSEQ multiplex PCR, and its TCRdb copy is limited to in-frame clones, with some not included. The sample has 93,000 or so clones; 80% to 90% are singletons. Sample: blood, taken before dendritic cell vaccination. All receptors derive from a human donor with glioblastoma.

This chain links TRBV19 with TRBJ2-5, with 9 bases aligning to TRBD1. Germline V gene sequence: CDR1 LNHDA, CDR2 SQIVND (reference sequence). Trimming removed 3 bases from V and 4 bases from J; junction bases left unmatched: 3. CDR3 length: 14 residues. The CDR3 here is CASSITGGLETQYF. The CDR3 bases are TGTGCCAGTAGTATCACAGGGGGCTTAGAGACCCAGTACTTC.

Details on this clone: A junction boundary mismatches the germline segment, possibly from a read error. The J gene is TRBJ2-5, the V gene TRBV7-7; D possibly corresponds to TRBD1 (5 bases). The CDR3 is made up of 14 amino acids. Germline CDR1 is SSHAT and CDR2 is FNYEAQ (reference sequence). The chain's CDR3 is CASSPLGVRETQYF. DNA for the CDR3: TGTGCTAGCAGCCCCCTAGGGGTCCGAGAGACCCAGTACTTC. The full variable domain, with the rest looked up from reference TRBV7-7 and TRBJ2-5, is GAGVSQSPRYKVTKRGQDVTLRCDPISSHATLYWYQQALGQGPEFLTYFNYEAQPDKSGLPSDRFSAERPEGSISTLTIQRTEQRDSAMYRCASSPLGVRETQYFGPGTRLLVL.

V is TRBV5-1 and J is TRBJ1-1; 8 bases fit TRBD1. The CDR3 is made up of 13 amino acids. The germline V gene has CDR1 SGHRS and CDR2 YFSETQ. After removal of 4 bases from V and 3 bases from J, the junction contained 2 bases not matched to a gene. The CDR3 region has the DNA TGCGCCAGCAGCCCGGACAGGGACACTGAAGCTTTCTTT. This codes for CASSPDRDTEAFF.

The rearrangement joins TRBV18 to TRBJ2-1, with TRBD2 matching over 10 bases. V gave up 6 bases and J gave up 2 bases; unmatched junction bases: 4. The CDR3 consists of 15 residues. CDR1 and CDR2 from the germline V gene are KGHSH and LQKENI. The CDR3 DNA follows: TGTGCCAGCTCTCCGAGCGGGGGGGCCTACAATGAGCAGTTCTTC. Amino acids: CASSPSGGAYNEQFF.

The rearrangement uses TRBV4-1 and TRBJ2-5, with unresolved D. The CDR3 extends over 13 amino acids. The V gene's germline CDR1 is MGHRA and CDR2 YSYEKL. Trimming left V 1 base short and J 2 bases short, with 5 bases between. The CDR3 nucleotides read TGCGCCAGCAGCCAAGCTCCTCAAGAGACCCAGTACTTC. The encoded protein is CASSQAPQETQYF.

This clone was seen more than once but under ten times. The chain carries TRBV6-4 and TRBJ1-2; 12 bases align to TRBD1. Germline values: CDR1 MRHNA, CDR2 SNTAGT. The CDR3 covers 15 residues. After removal of 5 bases from V and 8 bases from J, the junction contained 9 bases not matched to a gene. The CDR3 DNA reads as TGTGCCAGCAGTCCACCGGGACAGGGGGCGCAAGGCTACACCTTC. It is translated as CASSPPGQGAQGYTF.

The chain joins TRBV7-3 to TRBJ2-1; D gene uncertain. CDR3 length equals 13 residues. The ends were cut back, 2 bases at V and 8 bases at J, with 10 bases in the middle. Germline CDR1 and CDR2: SGHTA and FQGTGA. The CDR3 here is CASSLSPVDEQFF. CDR3 coding DNA: TGTGCCAGCAGCTTATCTCCCGTCGATGAGCAGTTCTTC.

Remarks on this clone: Other DNA sequences from this sample encode an identical CDR3 as well. The V gene is TRBV6-1, the J gene TRBJ2-3; a weak D match, TRBD1 (6 bases). The germline V gene encodes CDR1 MNHNS and CDR2 SASEGT. The CDR3 is 13 amino acids. V lost 6 bases and J 1 base, leaving 8 bases between the germline ends. CDR3 loop: CASRDRGTDTQYF. DNA for the CDR3: TGTGCCAGCAGGGACAGAGGCACAGATACGCAGTATTTT.